This entry lists 28 T cell receptor beta chains sequenced from one sample in a study of T-cell reconstitution after alpha-beta-depleted transplantation in children (dated by TCRdb to 2016 to 2017). To prepare the library, PCR was applied. This sample was sequenced with an Illumina HiSeq 2500. TCR library preparation used molecular barcoding, with unique molecular identifiers applied to normalize quantification of the TCRbeta repertoire. The public reads were reprocessed in TCRdb via fastp at Q25 and MiXCR, keeping in-frame beta chains. Duplicate CDR3 protein sequences are folded into a single record with the most common DNA and genes. In all, the sample holds 450,000 to 600,000 distinct CDR3 sequences, and approximately 30% of those were seen once. Of the sample, 2% to 2.5% falls within the top ten clones. Sequenced here: PBMCs from the stem cell graft donor, sampled from the stem cell graft. Receptors were obtained from a human donor who donated a stem cell graft to a child with aplastic anemia.

This clonotype was counted a few times. This chain links TRBV7-3 with TRBJ2-1; D not certain. The CDR3 totals 12 residues. Trimming took off 5 bases at V and 9 bases at J, with 11 bases between the two ends. In germline, CDR1 is SGHTA, CDR2 FQGTGA. CDR3: CASSQTPSEQFF. The CDR3 DNA follows: TGTGCCAGCAGCCAGACACCCAGTGAGCAGTTCTTC.

This chain uses TRBV20-1 with TRBJ2-1; tentative D call: TRBD2 (6 bases). Germline values: CDR1 DFQATT, CDR2 SNEGSKA (reference sequence). This CDR3 spans 13 amino acids. Trimming took 5 bases from V and 7 from J, leaving 15 bases between them. The CDR3 here is CSASRRATNEQFF. The CDR3 nucleotides read TGCAGTGCTTCCAGGAGGGCCACAAATGAGCAGTTCTTC.

The chain is built from TRBV5-4 and TRBJ1-1; TRBD1 aligns across 8 bases. Germline lookup yields CDR1 SGHNT and CDR2 YYREEE (reference sequence). V lost 9 bases, J lost 1 base, and 5 bases stayed unmatched. The CDR3 runs 13 residues. The CDR3 DNA is TGTGCCACCCAGGGGGCGAGGAACACTGAAGCTTTCTTT. Its protein product is CATQGARNTEAFF.

This clonotype was counted a single time. The V and J genes are TRBV6-2 or TRBV6-3 and TRBJ1-1; D gene ambiguous. The V gene's germline CDR1 is MNHEY and CDR2 SVGEGT. The germline V and J ends were trimmed by 2 bases and 1 base, with 8 bases remaining between them. The CDR3 consists of 14 residues. CDR3 amino acids: CASSYAIRNTEAFF. As DNA, the CDR3 is TGTGCCAGCAGTTACGCGATTAGGAACACTGAAGCTTTCTTT.

A few counts support this clonotype. The chain uses TRBV20-1 and TRBJ2-1; 11 bases match TRBD2. V shed 6 bases, J shed 6 bases, and the junction held 22 bases outside the gene matches. Germline loops: CDR1 DFQATT, CDR2 SNEGSKA (reference sequence). The CDR3 length is 19 residues. CDR3 bases: TGCAGTGCCCCCGCTGCAGGGGGCCAAGGACTAGCGGGTCTCAATGAGCAGTTCTTC. Translation gives CSAPAAGGQGLAGLNEQFF.

This clonotype was detected only a few times. The rearrangement links TRBV30 to TRBJ2-5; TRBD2 aligns across 10 bases. Germline CDR1 is GTSNPN and CDR2 is SVGIG (reference sequence). V dropped 0 bases and J dropped 5; count of bases not matched to a gene: 6. The CDR3 runs to 15 residues. CDR3 sequence reads: CAWSVPAGGPETQYF. The CDR3 bases are TGTGCCTGGAGTGTCCCAGCGGGAGGGCCGGAGACCCAGTACTTC.

This clonotype was counted between two and nine times. The chain couples TRBV7-9 to TRBJ1-1; D remains unclear. The V and J ends lost 7 bases and 0 bases respectively, with 15 bases between them. The CDR3 consists of 15 residues. The germline gives CDR1 SEHNR, CDR2 FQNEAQ (reference sequence). CDR3 sequence reads: CASIMDQHMNTEAFF. CDR3 DNA: TGTGCCAGCATCATGGATCAGCACATGAACACTGAAGCTTTCTTT.

The J gene is TRBJ1-5, the V gene TRBV12-3 or TRBV12-4; 9 positions match TRBD1. V lost 5 bases to trimming and J lost 6 bases; unmatched junction nucleotides: 11. This CDR3 is built from 16 residues. The CDR3 DNA follows: TGTGCCAGCAGTGCCGGGACAGGGATTGTTGGTCAGCCCCAGCATTTT. Residues: CASSAGTGIVGQPQHF.

The V and J genes are TRBV7-6 and TRBJ2-1; 10 nucleotides match TRBD2. The CDR3 is 15 residues long. The ends lost 4 bases at V and 7 bases at J; junction bases unmatched: 7. Germline CDR1 reads SGHVS; CDR2 reads FNYEAQ. Here the CDR3 reads CASSSGLAETNEQFF. CDR3 nucleotides: TGTGCCAGCAGCTCCGGACTAGCGGAGACGAATGAGCAGTTCTTC.

The table lists this clonotype with a few counts. The chain couples TRBV25-1 to TRBJ1-2, with 7 bases identical to TRBD1. CDR3 length equals 15 residues. The germline V gene encodes CDR1 MGHDK and CDR2 SYGVNS. After removal of 1 base from V and 4 bases from J, the junction contained 6 bases not matched to a gene. The CDR3 DNA follows: TGTGCCAGCAGTGAATCTAAGGGGGCGGGCTATGGCTACACCTTC. Translated, it gives CASSESKGAGYGYTF.

This clonotype has only a few counts. CDR3 protein: CASSAKRTSGLTDTQYF. CDR3 DNA: TGTGCCAGCAGCGCCAAGAGGACTAGCGGCTTGACAGATACGCAGTATTTT. The gene calls are TRBV7-2 and TRBJ2-3, with TRBD2 matching over 10 bases. Germline CDR1 SGHTA, CDR2 FQGNSA. With V trimmed by 5 bases and J by 3 bases, 11 bases remained unmatched. CDR3 size: 17 residues.

This clonotype came up many times. The chain couples TRBV29-1 to TRBJ1-2; tentative D call: TRBD1 (5 bases). The germline gives CDR1 SQVTM, CDR2 ANQGSEA. The CDR3 runs to 11 residues. V was clipped by 5 bases and J by 8 bases, with 12 bases between them. The CDR3 is CSVWEGVGYTF. CDR3 bases: TGCAGCGTTTGGGAAGGGGTGGGCTACACCTTC.

The rearrangement joins TRBV9 to TRBJ2-7; D possibly uses TRBD1 or TRBD2 (5 bases each). This CDR3 spans 14 amino acids. Deletions cut 2 bases from V and 3 bases from J, with 12 bases between. Germline assignment: CDR1 SGDLS and CDR2 YYNGEE. DNA of the CDR3: TGTGCCAGCAGCGTCCGGGACGTATTCTACGAGCAGTACTTC. Its protein is CASSVRDVFYEQYF.

This clonotype occurred once. V gene TRBV27 combines with J gene TRBJ2-1; no reliable D call. This CDR3 region has 15 residues. V gave up 5 bases and J gave up 6 bases, with 17 bases separating them. Germline V gives CDR1 MNHEY, CDR2 SMNVEV (reference sequence). CDR3 DNA sequence: TGTGCCAGCAGTATCTTAGCCCAAGCCTCCAATGAGCAGTTCTTC. This codes for CASSILAQASNEQFF.

This clonotype was seen at least ten times. The chain couples TRBV12-3 or TRBV12-4 to TRBJ2-6; the D gene is possibly TRBD2 (5 bases). The V end was cut by 2 bases, the J end by 1 base, with 6 bases between. This CDR3 spans 15 amino acids. CDR3 nucleotides: TGTGCCAGCAGTTTAACGGGGTCTGGGGCCAACGTCCTGACTTTC. Translating it yields CASSLTGSGANVLTF.

This clonotype was counted between two and nine times. The V and J genes are TRBV5-1 and TRBJ1-2, with D possibly matching TRBD1 (5 bases). The CDR3 loop spans 15 amino acids. Germline CDR1 and CDR2: SGHRS and YFSETQ. V gave up 0 bases and J gave up 4 bases, with 13 bases separating them. The CDR3 sequence: CASSLDPGISYGYTF. CDR3 sequence (DNA): TGCGCCAGCAGCTTGGATCCAGGGATCAGCTATGGCTACACCTTC. Full variable domain (outside the CDR3, taken from reference TRBV5-1 and TRBJ1-2): KAGVTQTPRYLIKTRGQQVTLSCSPISGHRSVSWYQQTPGQGLQFLFEYFSETQRNKGNFPGRFSGRQFSNSRSEMNVSTLELGDSALYLCASSLDPGISYGYTFGSGTRLTVV.

The V gene is TRBV9, the J gene TRBJ2-3; perhaps TRBD2 as D (6 bases). Trimming removed 2 bases from V and 3 bases from J, with 16 bases in between. The CDR3 runs to 16 residues. CDR1 is SGDLS and CDR2 is YYNGEE in the germline V gene. The CDR3 coding sequence is TGTGCCAGCAGCGTCGCGACTAGTGGAGGAACAGATACGCAGTATTTT. This encodes CASSVATSGGTDTQYF.

This chain uses TRBV14 with TRBJ1-2, with D maybe TRBD1 (5 bases). The V gene lost 5 bases and the J gene lost 2 bases, with 15 bases spanning the gap. Germline V gene lookup returns CDR1 SGHDN and CDR2 FVKESK. The CDR3 consists of 15 residues. The CDR3 bases are TGTGCCAGCAGCTCTTGGGGGGGAATCAACTATGGCTACACCTTC. This gives the protein CASSSWGGINYGYTF.

CDR3 amino acids: CASSLYRGGNQPQHF. The DNA for the CDR3 is TGTGCCAGCAGTCTGTATCGGGGTGGCAATCAGCCCCAGCATTTT. The V and J genes are TRBV6-1 and TRBJ1-5; no clear D. V lost 5 bases to trimming and J lost 2 bases, with 13 bases between them. This CDR3 is built from 15 residues. The V gene's germline CDR1 is MNHNS and CDR2 SASEGT.

The rearrangement uses TRBV7-8 and TRBJ2-7; no clear D gene. The CDR3 sequence is 13 residues long. Germline values: CDR1 SGHVS, CDR2 FQNEAQ. V lost 5 bases to trimming and J lost 5 bases, with 13 bases between them. The CDR3 spells CASSIAVGNEQYF. The CDR3 DNA is TGTGCCAGCAGCATCGCGGTGGGGAACGAGCAGTACTTC. Filled out from reference TRBV7-8 and TRBJ2-7, the complete variable domain reads GAGVSQSPRYKVAKRGQDVALRCDPISGHVSLFWYQQALGQGPEFLTYFQNEAQLDKSGLPSDRFFAERPEGSVSTLKIQRTQQEDSAVYLCASSIAVGNEQYFGPGTRLTVT.

This clonotype was detected a few times. This rearrangement joins TRBV29-1 to TRBJ1-2, with D hard to call. The CDR3 has 12 amino acids. Between the trimmed V and J ends, which lost 7 bases and 4 bases, there was a span of 13 bases. CDR1 is SQVTM, CDR2 ANQGSEA, per germline. CDR3 DNA sequence: TGCAGCGGGGTGCAACCCAGCTATGGCTACACCTTC. Its translation is CSGVQPSYGYTF.

The rearrangement links TRBV5-1 to TRBJ1-1, with D perhaps matching TRBD1 (5 bases). CDR1 and CDR2 (germline): SGHRS, YFSETQ. The CDR3 is 16 amino acids. Trimming cost V 4 bases and J 7 bases, with 23 bases left between them. The CDR3 DNA reads as TGCGCCAGCAGCATCGGGGCATATGACGAGGATGTTGAAGCTTTCTTT. Translation: CASSIGAYDEDVEAFF.

This clonotype was counted only a few times. The rearrangement uses TRBV20-1 and TRBJ1-4; D unresolved. V shed 0 bases and J shed 7 bases, with 12 bases lying between them. Germline V gene data show CDR1 as DFQATT and CDR2 as SNEGSKA (reference sequence). This CDR3 region has 14 residues. Here the CDR3 reads CSARERGSVEKLFF. CDR3 in DNA: TGCAGTGCTAGAGAGCGGGGTAGTGTTGAAAAACTGTTTTTT.

The rearrangement links TRBV27 to TRBJ1-1; D remains ambiguous. The V and J ends lost 6 bases and 1 base respectively, with 12 bases between them. The CDR3 has 14 residues. Germline lookup yields CDR1 MNHEY and CDR2 SMNVEV (reference sequence). The DNA for the CDR3 is TGTGCCAGCAGCAAAAGGGAACCGAACACTGAAGCTTTCTTT. Its protein product is CASSKREPNTEAFF.

The chain uses TRBV10-1 and TRBJ1-5, with 9 bases identical to TRBD1. V was pared by 4 bases and J by 7 bases, with 8 bases of the junction left unmatched. The CDR3 extends over 15 amino acids. CDR1 is WNHNN, CDR2 SYGVQD, per germline (reference sequence). Here the CDR3 reads CASSAGTGREQPQHF. The CDR3 coding sequence is TGCGCCAGCAGTGCCGGGACAGGGAGAGAGCAGCCCCAGCATTTT.

This clonotype appeared a few times. The V call is TRBV20-1, the J call TRBJ2-1; either TRBD1 or TRBD2 may fit D (5 bases each). The germline V gene encodes CDR1 DFQATT and CDR2 SNEGSKA (reference sequence). This CDR3 has 17 residues. V was pared by 1 base and J by 6 bases, with 22 bases between. CDR3 sequence reads: CSARGNGKTRQINEQFF. CDR3 bases: TGCAGTGCTAGAGGGAACGGGAAAACACGACAGATCAATGAGCAGTTCTTC.

This chain connects TRBV28 to TRBJ2-7; either TRBD1 or TRBD2 may fit D (5 bases each). The CDR3 runs to 15 residues. V was clipped by 1 base and J by 4 bases, with 14 bases between them. Germline lookup yields CDR1 MDHEN and CDR2 SYDVKM. CDR3 nucleotide sequence: TGTGCCAGCAGTTTATTCCGGGACCCTATTTACGAGCAGTACTTC. It translates to CASSLFRDPIYEQYF. The full variable domain, in which reference TRBV28 and TRBJ2-7 provide the parts outside the CDR3, is DVKVTQSSRYLVKRTGEKVFLECVQDMDHENMFWYRQDPGLGLRLIYFSYDVKMKEKGDIPEGYSVSREKKERFSLILESASTNQTSMYLCASSLFRDPIYEQYFGPGTRLTVT.

The rearrangement uses TRBV10-1 and TRBJ1-4; D gene uncertain. The V and J ends lost 3 bases and 8 bases respectively, with 16 bases between them. Germline V lookup: CDR1 WNHNN, CDR2 SYGVQD (reference sequence). The CDR3 is made up of 15 amino acids. CDR3 sequence reads: CASSDGGLRGEKLFF. The CDR3 DNA reads TGCGCCAGCAGTGATGGCGGCCTCCGCGGGGAAAAACTGTTTTTT.